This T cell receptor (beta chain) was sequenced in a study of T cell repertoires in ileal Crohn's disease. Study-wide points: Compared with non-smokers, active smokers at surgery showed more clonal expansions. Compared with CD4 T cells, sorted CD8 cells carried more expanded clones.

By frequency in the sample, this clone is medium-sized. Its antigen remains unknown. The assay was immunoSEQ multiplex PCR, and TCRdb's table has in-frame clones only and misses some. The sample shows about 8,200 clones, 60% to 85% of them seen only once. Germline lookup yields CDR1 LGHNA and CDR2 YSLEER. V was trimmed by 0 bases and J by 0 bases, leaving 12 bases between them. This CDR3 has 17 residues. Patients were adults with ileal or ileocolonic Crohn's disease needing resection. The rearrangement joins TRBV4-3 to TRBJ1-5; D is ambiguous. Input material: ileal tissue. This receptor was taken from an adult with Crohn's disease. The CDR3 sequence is CASSQEYQTYSNQPQHF. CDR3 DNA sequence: TGCGCCAGCAGCCAAGAATACCAAACTTATAGCAATCAGCCCCAGCATTTT.